The clone carrying this T cell receptor beta chain was counted ten times or more. The antigen remains unidentified. TCRdb independently ran MiXCR on the RT-PCR reads; one entry per CDR3 protein. The table includes about 310,000 distinct CDR3 sequences, approximately 20% detected once. The data originate from a study of response to subunit inactivated influenza vaccine. General study findings and limits: Few new T cells, the authors suggested, are recruited by each seasonal influenza vaccination.

The material was PBMCs from blood, obtained less than 22 months after vaccination. This receptor was obtained from a man aged 45 to 75 who received an inactivated influenza vaccine.

The CDR3 DNA reads as TGCAGTGCTAGAGTGGAGGGGGCTACACCTGAAGCTTTCTTT. Translating it yields CSARVEGATPEAFF. This rearrangement joins TRBV20-1 to TRBJ1-1; 7 nucleotides line up with TRBD1. CDR1 is DFQATT and CDR2 is SNEGSKA in the germline V gene (reference sequence). J gave up 6 bases and V 1 base, and 8 bases lay outside the gene matches. This CDR3 spans 14 amino acids.